This TCR beta chain was recorded in a study of regulatory T cells in long-lasting Graves disease (dated by TCRdb to the early 2020s). At the level of the whole study: To count as having persistent Graves' disease, a patient had to have received antithyroid drug treatment for over 5 years with TSH receptor autoantibodies remaining persistently positive. Persistent Graves' disease patients were compared with newly diagnosed Graves' disease patients by peripheral blood TCR sequencing and RNA sequencing. The study took place in China and was registered as a clinical trial. A total of roughly 35 samples underwent TCR sequencing: roughly 13 from persistent and roughly 20 from newly diagnosed Graves' disease patients. In the clinical cohort, patients with persistent Graves' disease had used antithyroid drugs for an average of roughly 10 years. General conclusions and limits of the study: Preferential use of TRBV28, TRBJ1-2 and TRBJ2-5 was observed in persistent disease, whereas TRBV20-1 and TRBJ2-1 were favored in newly diagnosed disease. Persistent patients shared more public clonotypes among themselves (around 3,000) than newly diagnosed patients did (about 970). The authors acknowledged the small sample size as a limitation that may reduce accuracy. Sequencing and analysis were restricted to the TCR beta chain. Peripheral blood alone was examined, since thyroid tissue, which constituted the primary lesion, could not be accessed. Persistent Graves' disease patients showed lower TCR Shannon entropy and fewer highly expanded clones than newly diagnosed patients, suggesting clonal expansion.

Library method: multiplex PCR. The sample was run on an Illumina HiSeq 4000. To build TCR beta libraries, CDR3 regions were amplified by Arm-PCR using iRepertoire HTBI primers. PCR products were gel purified before sequencing. In the source study's methods: Gene usage analysis of CDR3 amino acid clonotypes relied on the 62 TRBV and 15 or so TRBJ segments identified across samples. COPE and FqMerger were used to merge filtered high-quality paired reads into contigs. Contigs were aligned with BLAST to IMGT TRBV, TRBD and TRBJ reference genes, and CDR3 was defined per IMGT. Highly expanded clones were defined as clonotypes with a frequency above 0.1%. Repertoire diversity was measured by Shannon entropy, and V-J evenness by the Gini coefficient. A clonotype found in more than one individual was treated as public. TCRdb took the public reads, trimmed them with fastp at Q25, ran MiXCR for clone calling and kept in-frame beta chains. Under each unique CDR3 protein, matching rows form one entry showing the most common genes and DNA. TCRdb, not the original authors, processed these V and J calls. This sample gives about 430,000 distinct CDR3 sequences in total; roughly a fifth of them show up just once. The ten largest make up 13% to 15% of the sample.

The germline V gene sets CDR1 to SGHRS and CDR2 to YFSETQ. The CDR3 runs 14 residues from the cysteine to the phenylalanine. The sequence is cut down to CDR3 DNA, 42 bases in frame from base 1. The sample's time point, from its label and the paper: persistent/refractory GD, antithyroid drugs over 5 years with positive TRAb. For both TCR sequencing and RNA sequencing, RNA was extracted from PBMCs in TRIzol. Graves' disease was diagnosed according to American Thyroid Association guidelines. The patients came from an endocrinology department in Xi'an, China. From each patient, about 9.7 milliliters of peripheral blood was collected into an EDTA anticoagulant tube. PBMCs were isolated by Ficoll Paque Plus density gradient separation without further T cell sorting. An Agilent 2100 Bioanalyzer and agarose gel were used to assess RNA quality, and a NanoDrop 2000 was used to measure RNA concentration. Ten or more counts support this clonotype. No antigen is known for it. A junction end diverges from the germline sequence, so it may reflect a read error.

This chain joins TRBV5-1 to TRBJ1-1, and 7 bases in between align with TRBD1. The sequence was collected from a female donor with Graves disease. Sequenced here: peripheral blood mononuclear cells (PBMCs), sampled when the disease was refractory, from a patient treated with antithyroid drugs. For the CDR3, the sequence is CASSLDRAGTEAFF. The sequenced DNA is TGTGCCAGCTCACTTGACAGGGCGGGCACTGAAGCTTTCTTT.